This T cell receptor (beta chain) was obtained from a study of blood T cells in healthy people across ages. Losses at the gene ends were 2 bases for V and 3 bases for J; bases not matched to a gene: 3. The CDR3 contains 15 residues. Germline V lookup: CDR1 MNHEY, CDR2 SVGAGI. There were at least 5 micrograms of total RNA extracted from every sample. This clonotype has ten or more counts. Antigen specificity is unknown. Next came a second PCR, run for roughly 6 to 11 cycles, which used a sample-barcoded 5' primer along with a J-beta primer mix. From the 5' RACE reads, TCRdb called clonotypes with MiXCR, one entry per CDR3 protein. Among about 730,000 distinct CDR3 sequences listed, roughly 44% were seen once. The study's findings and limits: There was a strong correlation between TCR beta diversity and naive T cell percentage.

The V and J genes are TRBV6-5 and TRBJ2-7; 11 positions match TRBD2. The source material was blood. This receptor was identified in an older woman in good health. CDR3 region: CASSYTSGGSYEQYF. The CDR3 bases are TGTGCCAGCAGTTACACTAGCGGGGGAAGCTACGAGCAGTACTTC.